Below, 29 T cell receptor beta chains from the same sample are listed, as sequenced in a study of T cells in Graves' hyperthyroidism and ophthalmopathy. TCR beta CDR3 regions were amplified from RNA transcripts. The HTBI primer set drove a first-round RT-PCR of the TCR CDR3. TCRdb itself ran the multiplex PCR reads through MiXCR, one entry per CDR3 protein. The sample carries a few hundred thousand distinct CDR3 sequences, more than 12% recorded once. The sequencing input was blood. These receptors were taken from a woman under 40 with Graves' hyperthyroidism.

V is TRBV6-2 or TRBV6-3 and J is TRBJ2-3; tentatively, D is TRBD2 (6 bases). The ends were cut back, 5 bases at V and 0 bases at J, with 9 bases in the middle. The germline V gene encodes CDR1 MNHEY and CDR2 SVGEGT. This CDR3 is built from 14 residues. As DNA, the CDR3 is TGTGCCAGCAGTATTGGGGGGAGCACAGATACGCAGTATTTT. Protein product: CASSIGGSTDTQYF.

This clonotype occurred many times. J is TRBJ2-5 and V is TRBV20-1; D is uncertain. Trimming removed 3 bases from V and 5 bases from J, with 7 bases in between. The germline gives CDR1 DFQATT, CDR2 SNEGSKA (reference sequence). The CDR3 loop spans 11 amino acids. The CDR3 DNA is TGCAGTGCTAGTATGGCGGAGACCCAGTACTTC. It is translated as CSASMAETQYF.

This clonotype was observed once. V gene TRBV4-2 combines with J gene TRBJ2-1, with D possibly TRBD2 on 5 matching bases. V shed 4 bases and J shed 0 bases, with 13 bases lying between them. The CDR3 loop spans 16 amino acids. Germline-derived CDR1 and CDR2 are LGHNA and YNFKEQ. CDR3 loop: CASSLEKRPSYNEQFF. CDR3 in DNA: TGTGCCAGCAGCCTAGAGAAGCGGCCCTCCTACAATGAGCAGTTCTTC.

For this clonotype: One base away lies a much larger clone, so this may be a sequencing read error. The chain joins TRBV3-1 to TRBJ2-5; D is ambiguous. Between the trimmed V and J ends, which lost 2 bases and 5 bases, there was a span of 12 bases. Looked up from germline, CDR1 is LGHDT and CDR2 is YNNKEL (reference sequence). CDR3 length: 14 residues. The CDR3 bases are TGTGCCAGCAGCCAATACGGTATCCATGAGACCCAGTACTTC. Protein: CASSQYGIHETQYF.

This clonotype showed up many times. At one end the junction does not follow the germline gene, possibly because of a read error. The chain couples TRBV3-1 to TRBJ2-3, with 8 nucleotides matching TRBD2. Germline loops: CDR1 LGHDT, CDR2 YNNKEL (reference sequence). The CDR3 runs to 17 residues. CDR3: CASGHGGLGPSGDTQYF. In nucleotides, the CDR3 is TGTGCCAGCGGCCACGGGGGACTAGGCCCGTCCGGGGATACGCAGTATTTT.

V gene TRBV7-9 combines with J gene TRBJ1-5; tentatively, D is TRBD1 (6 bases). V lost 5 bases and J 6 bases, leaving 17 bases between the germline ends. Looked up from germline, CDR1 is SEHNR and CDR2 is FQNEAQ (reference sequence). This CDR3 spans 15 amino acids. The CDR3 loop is CASSPGAGEPQPQHF. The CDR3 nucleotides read TGTGCCAGCAGCCCAGGGGCAGGGGAGCCTCAGCCCCAGCATTTT. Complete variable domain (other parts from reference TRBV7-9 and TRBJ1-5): DTGVSQNPRHKITKRGQNVTFRCDPISEHNRLYWYRQTLGQGPEFLTYFQNEAQLEKSRLLSDRFSAERPKGSFSTLEIQRTEQGDSAMYLCASSPGAGEPQPQHFGDGTRLSIL.

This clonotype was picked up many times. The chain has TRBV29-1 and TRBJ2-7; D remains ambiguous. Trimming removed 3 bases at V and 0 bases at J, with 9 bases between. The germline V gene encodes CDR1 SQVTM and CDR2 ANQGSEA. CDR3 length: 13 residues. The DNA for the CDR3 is TGCAGCGTTGACGTTACAGACTCCTACGAGCAGTACTTC. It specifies CSVDVTDSYEQYF.

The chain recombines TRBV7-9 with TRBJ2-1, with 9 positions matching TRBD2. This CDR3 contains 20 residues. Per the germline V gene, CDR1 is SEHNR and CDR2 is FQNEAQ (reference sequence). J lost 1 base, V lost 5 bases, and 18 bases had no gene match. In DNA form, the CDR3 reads TGTGCCAGCAGCCCCCCCATAATTTTAAGCGGGAGGTGGTCCTACAATGAGCAGTTCTTC. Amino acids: CASSPPIILSGRWSYNEQFF.

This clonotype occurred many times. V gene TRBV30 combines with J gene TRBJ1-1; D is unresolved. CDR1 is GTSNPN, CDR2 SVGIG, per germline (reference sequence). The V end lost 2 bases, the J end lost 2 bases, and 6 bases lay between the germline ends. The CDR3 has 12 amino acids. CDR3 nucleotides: TGTGCCTGGAGTCCGAGTAACACTGAAGCTTTCTTT. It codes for CAWSPSNTEAFF.

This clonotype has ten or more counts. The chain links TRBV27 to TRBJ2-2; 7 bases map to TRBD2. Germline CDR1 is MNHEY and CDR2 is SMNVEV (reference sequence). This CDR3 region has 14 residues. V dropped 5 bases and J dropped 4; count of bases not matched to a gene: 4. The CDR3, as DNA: TGTGCCAGCAGTCTGCTAGCGGCCACCGGGGAGCTGTTTTTT. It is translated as CASSLLAATGELFF.

CDR3 sequence (DNA): TGTGCCATCAACGAAGGCGGGAGCGTAAGCAATGAGCAGTTCTTC. Its translation: CAINEGGSVSNEQFF. This chain uses TRBV10-3 with TRBJ2-1; the match to TRBD2 covers 7 bases. The V and J ends lost 7 bases and 6 bases, in that order; junction bases with no gene match: 12. The CDR3 is 15 amino acids. Per germline, CDR1 ENHRY and CDR2 SYGVKD.

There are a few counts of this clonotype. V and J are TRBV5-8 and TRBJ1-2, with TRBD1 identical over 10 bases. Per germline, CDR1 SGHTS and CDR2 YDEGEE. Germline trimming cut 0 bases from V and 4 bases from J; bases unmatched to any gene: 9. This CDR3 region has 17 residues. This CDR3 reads CASSLVAGTGVAYGYTF. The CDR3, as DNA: TGTGCCAGCAGCTTGGTGGCCGGGACAGGGGTAGCCTATGGCTACACCTTC.

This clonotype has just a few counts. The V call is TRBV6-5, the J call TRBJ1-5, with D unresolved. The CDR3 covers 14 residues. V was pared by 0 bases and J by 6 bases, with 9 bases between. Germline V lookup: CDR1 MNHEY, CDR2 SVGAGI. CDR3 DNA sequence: TGTGCCAGCAGTTACTCCGGGGATTCTCAGCCCCAGCATTTT. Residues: CASSYSGDSQPQHF.

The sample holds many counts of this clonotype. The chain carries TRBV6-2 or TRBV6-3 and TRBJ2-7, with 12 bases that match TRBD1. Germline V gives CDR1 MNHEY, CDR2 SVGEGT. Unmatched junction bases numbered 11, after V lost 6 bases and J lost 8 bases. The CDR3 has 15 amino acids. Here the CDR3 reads CASRRPGQGAVKQYF. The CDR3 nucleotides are TGTGCCAGCAGACGGCCGGGACAGGGGGCCGTTAAGCAGTACTTC.

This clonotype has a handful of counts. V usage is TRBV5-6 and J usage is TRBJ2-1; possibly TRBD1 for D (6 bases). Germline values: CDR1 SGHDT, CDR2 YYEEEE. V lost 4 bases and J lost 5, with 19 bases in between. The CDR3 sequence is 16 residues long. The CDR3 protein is CASSRGQILINNEQFF. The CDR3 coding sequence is TGTGCCAGCAGCCGTGGACAGATACTGATAAACAATGAGCAGTTCTTC. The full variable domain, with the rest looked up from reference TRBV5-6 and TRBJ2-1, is DAGVTQSPTHLIKTRGQQVTLRCSPKSGHDTVSWYQQALGQGPQFIFQYYEEEERQRGNFPDRFSGHQFPNYSSELNVNALLLGDSALYLCASSRGQILINNEQFFGPGTRLTVL.

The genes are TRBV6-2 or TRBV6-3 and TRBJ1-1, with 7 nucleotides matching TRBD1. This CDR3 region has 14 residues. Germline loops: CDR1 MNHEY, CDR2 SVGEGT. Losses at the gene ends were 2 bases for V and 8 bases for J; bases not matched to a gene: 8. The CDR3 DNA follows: TGTGCCAGCAGTTACGAGACAGGGTTAGCAGAAGCTTTCTTT. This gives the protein CASSYETGLAEAFF.

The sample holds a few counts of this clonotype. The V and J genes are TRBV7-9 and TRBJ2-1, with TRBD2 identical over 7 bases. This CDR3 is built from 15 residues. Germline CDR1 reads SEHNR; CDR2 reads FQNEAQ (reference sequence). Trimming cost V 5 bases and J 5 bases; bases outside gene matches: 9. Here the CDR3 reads CASSIPGTKNNEQFF. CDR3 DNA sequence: TGTGCCAGCAGCATACCCGGGACTAAAAACAATGAGCAGTTCTTC.

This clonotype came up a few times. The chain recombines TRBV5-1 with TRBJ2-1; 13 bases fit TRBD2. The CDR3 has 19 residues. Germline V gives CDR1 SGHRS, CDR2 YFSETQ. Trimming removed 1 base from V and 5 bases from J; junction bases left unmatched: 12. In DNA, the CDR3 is TGCGCCAGCAGCTTGCTCGGACTAGCGGGAGTCAGGGCGAACAATGAGCAGTTCTTC. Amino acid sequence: CASSLLGLAGVRANNEQFF.

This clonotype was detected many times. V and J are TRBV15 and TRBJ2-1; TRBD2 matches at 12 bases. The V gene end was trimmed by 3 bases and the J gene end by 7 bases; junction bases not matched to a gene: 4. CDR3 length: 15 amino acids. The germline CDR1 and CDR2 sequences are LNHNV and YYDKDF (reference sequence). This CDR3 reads CATSRKTSGSNEQFF. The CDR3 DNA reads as TGTGCCACCAGCAGGAAGACTAGCGGGAGTAATGAGCAGTTCTTC.

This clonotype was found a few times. CDR3 in amino acids: CASSLERTQPQHF. As DNA, the CDR3 is TGTGCCAGCAGCTTGGAGAGGACTCAGCCCCAGCATTTT. The genes are TRBV5-8 and TRBJ1-5, with D hard to call. The CDR3 sequence is 13 residues long. In germline, CDR1 is SGHTS, CDR2 YDEGEE. The V end was cut by 0 bases, the J end by 6 bases, with 7 bases between.

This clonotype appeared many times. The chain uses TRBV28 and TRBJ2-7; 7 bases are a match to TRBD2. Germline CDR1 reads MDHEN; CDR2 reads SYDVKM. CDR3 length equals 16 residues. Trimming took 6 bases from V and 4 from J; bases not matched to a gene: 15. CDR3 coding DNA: TGTGCCAGCAGCGCGGTGGGTTCTAGCGGACCTTACGAGCAGTACTTC. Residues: CASSAVGSSGPYEQYF.

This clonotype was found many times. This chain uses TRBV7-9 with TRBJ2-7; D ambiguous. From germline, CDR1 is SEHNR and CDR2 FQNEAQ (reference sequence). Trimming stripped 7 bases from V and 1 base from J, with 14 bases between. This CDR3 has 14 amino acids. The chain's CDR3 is CASTRSPESYEQYF. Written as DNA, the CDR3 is TGTGCCAGCACCAGAAGCCCGGAGTCCTACGAGCAGTACTTC.

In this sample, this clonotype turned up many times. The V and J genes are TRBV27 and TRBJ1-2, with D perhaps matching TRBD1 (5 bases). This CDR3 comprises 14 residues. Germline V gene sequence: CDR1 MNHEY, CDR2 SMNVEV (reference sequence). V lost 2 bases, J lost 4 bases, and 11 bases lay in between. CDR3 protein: CASSLRQGSYGYTF. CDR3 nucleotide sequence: TGTGCCAGCAGTTTAAGGCAGGGCTCCTATGGCTACACCTTC.

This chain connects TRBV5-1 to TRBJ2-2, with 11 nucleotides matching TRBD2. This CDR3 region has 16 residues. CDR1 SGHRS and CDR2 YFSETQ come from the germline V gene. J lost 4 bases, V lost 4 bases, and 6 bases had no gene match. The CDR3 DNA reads TGCGCCAGCAGCCTGACTAGCGGGATAAGCACCGGGGAGCTGTTTTTT. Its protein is CASSLTSGISTGELFF.

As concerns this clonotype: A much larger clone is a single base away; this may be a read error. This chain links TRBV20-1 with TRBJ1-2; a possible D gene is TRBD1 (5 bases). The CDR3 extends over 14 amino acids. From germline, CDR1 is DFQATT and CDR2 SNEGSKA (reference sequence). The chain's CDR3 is CSARAGTGRDGYAF. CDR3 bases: TGCAGTGCTAGAGCCGGGACGGGGAGGGATGGCTACGCCTTC.

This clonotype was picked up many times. The CDR3 coding sequence is TGTGCCAGCAGTTACTCCCCGGGGACAGACAAAAACTATGGCTACACCTTC. It codes for CASSYSPGTDKNYGYTF. The rearrangement joins TRBV6-6 to TRBJ1-2; 7 bases fit TRBD1. The CDR3 extends over 17 amino acids. Germline loops: CDR1 MNHNY, CDR2 SVGAGI (reference sequence). V lost 0 bases to trimming and J lost 2 bases; unmatched junction nucleotides: 9.

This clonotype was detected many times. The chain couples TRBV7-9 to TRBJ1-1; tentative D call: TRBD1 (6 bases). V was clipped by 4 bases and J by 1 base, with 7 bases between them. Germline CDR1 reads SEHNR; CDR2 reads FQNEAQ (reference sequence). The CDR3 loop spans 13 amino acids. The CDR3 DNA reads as TGTGCCAGCAGCTGGACAGCGAACACTGAAGCTTTCTTT. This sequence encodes CASSWTANTEAFF.

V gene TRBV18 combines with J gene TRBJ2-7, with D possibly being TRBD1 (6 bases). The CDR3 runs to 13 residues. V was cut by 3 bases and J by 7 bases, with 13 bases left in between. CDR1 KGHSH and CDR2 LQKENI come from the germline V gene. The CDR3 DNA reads TGTGCCAGCTCACCGTTGGCAGGGGAAGAGCAGTACTTC. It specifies CASSPLAGEEQYF.

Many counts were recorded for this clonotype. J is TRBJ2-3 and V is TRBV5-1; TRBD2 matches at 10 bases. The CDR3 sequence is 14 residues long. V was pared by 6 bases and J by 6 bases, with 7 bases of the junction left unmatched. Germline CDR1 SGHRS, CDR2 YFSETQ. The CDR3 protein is CASTVSGRADTQYF. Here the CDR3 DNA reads TGCGCCAGCACTGTGAGCGGGAGGGCGGATACGCAGTATTTT.